This record looks at one TCR beta chain sequence and its context. The V and J ends lost 2 bases and 4 bases respectively, with 11 bases between them. The CDR3 extends over 13 amino acids. Germline CDR1 SQVTM, CDR2 ANQGSEA. The sample originates from a study of early T cells in non-severe SARS-CoV-2 infection. Overall study: Sequencing targeted bulk RNA from unsorted whole blood, leaving chains unpaired.

TCRdb fed the 5' RACE reads into MiXCR, producing one record per CDR3 protein. The data show around 76,000 distinct CDR3 sequences, with around 10% seen just once and approximately 4.5% held by the top ten. The receptor comes from an adult who was a healthcare worker with PCR-confirmed SARS-CoV-2 infection or an uninfected control (not recorded which). Sequences were obtained from whole blood. The chain recombines TRBV29-1 with TRBJ1-2; D is unclear. CDR3 nucleotide sequence: TGCAGCGTTGAACCCTCGCAGAGCTATGGCTACACCTTC. Its translation: CSVEPSQSYGYTF.